The present T cell receptor beta chain was sequenced within a study of cytomegalovirus exposure and HLA in healthy donors. Overall study findings and caveats: Per a prior analysis, the majority of TCR beta V segments were productive roughly 87% or roughly 30% of the time. CMV serostatus was the sole immune exposure data available. Judged likely to be a sequencing artifact was a cluster of highly shared sequence variants.

CDR1 and CDR2 from the germline V gene are MNHEY and SVGAGI. Trimming stripped 0 bases from V and 3 bases from J, with 7 bases between. This CDR3 has 14 amino acids. Amplification used 60 Vbeta primers and 13 Jbeta primers. Profiled with immunoSEQ multiplex PCR; TCRdb holds only in-frame clones, not every one. Altogether some 110,000 clones are present, around three quarters being singletons, with the ten largest covering around 5%. Donors likely had unrecorded immune exposures despite being nominally healthy when sampled. Regarding this clone: Its antigen is unknown.

The gene calls are TRBV6-5 and TRBJ2-3; tentative D call: TRBD1 (6 bases). This receptor was taken from a woman between 18 and 29 years old in good health and CMV-seropositive. Sequencing used PBMCs. As DNA, the CDR3 is TGTGCCAGCAGTTACTCCGGACAGACAGATACGCAGTATTTT. This encodes CASSYSGQTDTQYF.